These 20 T cell receptor beta chains came from one sample sequenced in a study of shared clonotypes between healthy human individuals. TCRdb's copy holds only in-frame clones and misses some; the assay was immunoSEQ multiplex PCR. The table lists 1.4 million or so clones, approximately 98.5% of them singletons, with about 0.35% in the top ten. The specimen sequenced was naive CD4+ T cells sorted from blood. Subset: CD45RA+ positively selected. Every receptor here comes from a man in his thirties or forties in good health.

The rearrangement joins TRBV29-1 to TRBJ2-1; TRBD1 agrees at 7 bases. Germline lookup yields CDR1 SQVTM and CDR2 ANQGSEA. The J segment lost 8 bases and the V segment lost 5 bases, leaving 6 bases of the junction unmatched. This CDR3 contains 12 residues. This chain's CDR3 is CSVLTGSDEQFF. The CDR3 DNA sequence: TGCAGCGTTTTGACAGGGAGTGATGAGCAGTTCTTC.

This rearrangement joins TRBV7-2 to TRBJ1-2; D not certain. V gave up 1 base and J gave up 4 bases, with 16 bases separating them. Germline V lookup: CDR1 SGHTA, CDR2 FQGNSA. This CDR3 is built from 16 residues. The CDR3 DNA is TGTGCCAGCAGCTTAGATCTTGTAGTCGCGGGCTATGGCTACACCTTC. Translation gives CASSLDLVVAGYGYTF.

The chain recombines TRBV9 with TRBJ2-1; D is possibly TRBD2 (5 bases). This CDR3 is built from 17 residues. The V end lost 0 bases, the J end lost 0 bases, and 13 bases lay between the germline ends. In germline, CDR1 is SGDLS, CDR2 YYNGEE. The CDR3 protein is CASSVDRDINSYNEQFF. CDR3 bases: TGTGCCAGCAGCGTAGATCGGGATATCAACTCCTACAATGAGCAGTTCTTC.

CDR3 sequence: CASSRLAGGNNEQFF. CDR3 DNA: TGTGCCAGCAGTCGACTAGCGGGAGGCAACAATGAGCAGTTCTTC. The chain carries TRBV28 and TRBJ2-1, with 13 bases lining up with TRBD2. Per germline, CDR1 MDHEN and CDR2 SYDVKM. V trimming: 5 bases; J trimming: 5 bases; junction bases outside the gene matches: 3. The CDR3 runs to 15 residues.

This rearrangement joins TRBV7-9 to TRBJ1-1; D uncertain. Germline V gives CDR1 SEHNR, CDR2 FQNEAQ (reference sequence). Between the trimmed V and J ends, which lost 1 base and 10 bases, there was a span of 1 base. The length of the CDR3 is 9 residues. The DNA for the CDR3 is TGTGCCAGCAGCTTAGGAGCTTTCTTT. Translated: CASSLGAFF.

The chain has TRBV4-1 and TRBJ2-6, with D maybe TRBD2 (5 bases). The CDR3 contains 16 residues. Per the germline V gene, CDR1 is MGHRA and CDR2 is YSYEKL. Trimming removed 0 bases at V and 0 bases at J, with 6 bases between. Here the CDR3 reads CASSQDRGSGANVLTF. The CDR3 DNA reads TGCGCCAGCAGCCAAGATCGGGGCTCTGGGGCCAACGTCCTGACTTTC.

This clone turned up a few times. The V and J genes are TRBV7-2 and TRBJ2-2; TRBD1 aligns across 10 bases. CDR1 and CDR2 (germline): SGHTA, FQGNSA. This CDR3 is built from 15 residues. With 5 bases clipped from V and 4 bases from J, the junction kept 4 bases outside the gene matches. The CDR3 DNA sequence: TGTGCCAGCAGCCGGGACAGGGGTGGCACCGGGGAGCTGTTTTTT. Its protein is CASSRDRGGTGELFF.

This chain joins TRBV6-5 and TRBJ2-7, with 8 bases matching TRBD1. The CDR3 sequence is 15 residues long. The ends lost 5 bases at V and 3 bases at J; junction bases unmatched: 9. Germline assignment: CDR1 MNHEY and CDR2 SVGAGI. In DNA, the CDR3 is TGTGCCAGCAGTACCCCCGGGACAGGTAACTACGAGCAGTACTTC. Protein sequence: CASSTPGTGNYEQYF.

The chain is built from TRBV5-6 and TRBJ2-5, with 11 positions matching TRBD2. CDR1 and CDR2 from the germline V gene are SGHDT and YYEEEE. The V and J ends lost 4 bases and 7 bases, in that order; junction bases with no gene match: 15. The CDR3 contains 17 residues. CDR3 nucleotide sequence: TGTGCCAGCAGCCCGTATCTAGCGGGAGGCTCCGAGGGGACCCAGTACTTC. Its translation is CASSPYLAGGSEGTQYF.

The chain combines TRBV7-2 with TRBJ1-5, with 9 bases aligning to TRBD1. The CDR3 has 14 amino acids. V lost 6 bases, J lost 2 bases, and 2 bases stayed unmatched. The germline gives CDR1 SGHTA, CDR2 FQGNSA. CDR3 sequence: CASSRTGGNQPQHF. CDR3 nucleotides: TGTGCCAGCAGTCGGACAGGGGGCAATCAGCCCCAGCATTTT.

Note on this clone: The sample contains more than one DNA sequence encoding this CDR3. V gene TRBV5-1 combines with J gene TRBJ1-1, with no clear D. The CDR3 spans 13 residues. Germline V lookup: CDR1 SGHRS, CDR2 YFSETQ. V gave up 4 bases and J gave up 0 bases, with 7 bases separating them. The CDR3 protein is CASSPGMNTEAFF. DNA of the CDR3: TGCGCCAGCAGCCCGGGCATGAACACTGAAGCTTTCTTT.

This chain uses TRBV7-7 with TRBJ2-3; perhaps TRBD1 as D (6 bases). CDR1 and CDR2 from the germline V gene are SSHAT and FNYEAQ (reference sequence). V dropped 2 bases and J dropped 3 bases, with 15 bases sitting between them. The CDR3 has 16 amino acids. The CDR3 coding sequence is TGTGCCAGCAGCTTATCCGCAGGGGTGAGGACAGATACGCAGTATTTT. It codes for CASSLSAGVRTDTQYF.

The chain employs TRBV5-6 and TRBJ2-7; TRBD2 aligns across 7 bases. Per the germline V gene, CDR1 is SGHDT and CDR2 is YYEEEE. Trimming took 4 bases from V and 1 from J; bases not matched to a gene: 11. The CDR3 contains 16 residues. The CDR3 is CASSPRKSGASYEQYF. The CDR3 nucleotides are TGTGCCAGCAGCCCCCGCAAGAGCGGGGCGTCCTACGAGCAGTACTTC.

The CDR3 nucleotides are TGTGCCAGCAGAACGGGCGTGTGGAACACTGAAGCTTTCTTT. It translates to CASRTGVWNTEAFF. The V gene is TRBV7-2, the J gene TRBJ1-1; D call uncertain. The germline V and J ends were trimmed by 6 bases and 1 base, with 12 bases remaining between them. Per germline, CDR1 SGHTA and CDR2 FQGNSA. This CDR3 region has 14 residues.

V and J are TRBV19 and TRBJ2-2, with D hard to call. The germline V gene has CDR1 LNHDA and CDR2 SQIVND (reference sequence). Trimming removed 3 bases from V and 1 base from J, with 9 bases in between. This CDR3 contains 15 residues. CDR3 sequence reads: CASSMRTGNTGELFF. The DNA for the CDR3 is TGTGCCAGTAGTATGAGGACGGGGAACACCGGGGAGCTGTTTTTT.

This chain joins TRBV6-5 and TRBJ2-5; tentative D call: TRBD1 (5 bases). The germline CDR1 and CDR2 sequences are MNHEY and SVGAGI. The CDR3 runs to 12 residues. Deletions cut 6 bases from V and 5 bases from J, with 10 bases between. DNA of the CDR3: TGTGCCAGCAGCCAGGGAAGGGAGACCCAGTACTTC. The encoded protein is CASSQGRETQYF.

On this clone: This CDR3 is also generated by other DNA sequences in the sample. The V and J genes are TRBV6-5 and TRBJ1-1; maybe TRBD1 (5 bases). In germline, CDR1 is MNHEY, CDR2 SVGAGI. Trimming pared 2 bases from V and 5 bases from J, leaving 6 bases between. The CDR3 extends over 12 amino acids. The CDR3 DNA is TGTGCCAGCAGTTACGGGGGAACTGAAGCTTTCTTT. It is translated as CASSYGGTEAFF.

The CDR3 loop is CASSSSDGARNANTEAFF. The CDR3 region has the DNA TGTGCCAGCAGCTCCTCCGATGGGGCCAGAAACGCGAACACTGAAGCTTTCTTT. V and J are TRBV7-6 and TRBJ1-1, with a possible D match to TRBD1 (5 bases). Trimming removed 4 bases from V and 1 base from J, with 22 bases in between. The CDR3 spans 18 residues. Germline loops: CDR1 SGHVS, CDR2 FNYEAQ.

The chain links TRBV5-6 to TRBJ2-7; TRBD2 agrees at 12 bases. This CDR3 spans 15 amino acids. The V gene's germline CDR1 is SGHDT and CDR2 YYEEEE. V gave up 5 bases and J gave up 1 base; unmatched junction bases: 4. CDR3 region: CASRRTSGRSYEQYF. The CDR3 nucleotides read TGTGCCAGCAGACGCACTAGCGGGAGGTCCTACGAGCAGTACTTC.

The genes are TRBV5-6 and TRBJ1-2; 10 bases match TRBD1. Germline loops: CDR1 SGHDT, CDR2 YYEEEE. Losses at the gene ends were 0 bases for V and 4 bases for J; bases not matched to a gene: 9. The CDR3 spans 17 residues. Here the CDR3 reads CASSLAGTGQGTYGYTF. The CDR3 nucleotides are TGTGCCAGCAGCTTGGCCGGAACGGGACAGGGGACCTATGGCTACACCTTC.